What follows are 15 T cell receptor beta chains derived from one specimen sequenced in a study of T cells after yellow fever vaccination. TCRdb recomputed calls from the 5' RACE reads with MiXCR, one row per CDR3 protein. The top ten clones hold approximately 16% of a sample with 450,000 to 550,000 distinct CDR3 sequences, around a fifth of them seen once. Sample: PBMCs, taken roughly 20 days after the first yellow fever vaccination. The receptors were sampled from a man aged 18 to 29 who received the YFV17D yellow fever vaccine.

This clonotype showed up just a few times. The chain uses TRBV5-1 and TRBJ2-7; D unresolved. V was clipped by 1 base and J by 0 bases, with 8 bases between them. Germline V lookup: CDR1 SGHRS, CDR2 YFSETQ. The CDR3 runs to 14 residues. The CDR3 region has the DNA TGCGCCAGCAGCTTGTTAGGGAACTCCTACGAGCAGTACTTC. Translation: CASSLLGNSYEQYF.

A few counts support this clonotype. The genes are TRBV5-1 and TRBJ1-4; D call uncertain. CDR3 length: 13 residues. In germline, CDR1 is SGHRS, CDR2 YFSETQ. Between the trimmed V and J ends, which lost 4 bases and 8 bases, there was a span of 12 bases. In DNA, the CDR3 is TGCGCCAGCAGCCCGATGGGAGGCGAAAAACTGTTTTTT. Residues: CASSPMGGEKLFF.

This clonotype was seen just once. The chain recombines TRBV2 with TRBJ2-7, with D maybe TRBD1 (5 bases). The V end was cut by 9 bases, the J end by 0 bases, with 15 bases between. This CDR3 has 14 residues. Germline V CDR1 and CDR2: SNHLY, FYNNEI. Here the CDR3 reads CARAQVFPSYEQYV. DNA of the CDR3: TGTGCCAGGGCACAGGTCTTCCCCTCCTACGAGCAGTACGTC.

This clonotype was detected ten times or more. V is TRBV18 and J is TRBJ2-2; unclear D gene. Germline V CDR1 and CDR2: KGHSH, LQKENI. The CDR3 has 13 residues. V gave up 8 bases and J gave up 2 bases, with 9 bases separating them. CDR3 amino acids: CASSPPNTGELFF. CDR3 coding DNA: TGTGCCAGCAGCCCCCCAAACACCGGGGAGCTGTTTTTT.

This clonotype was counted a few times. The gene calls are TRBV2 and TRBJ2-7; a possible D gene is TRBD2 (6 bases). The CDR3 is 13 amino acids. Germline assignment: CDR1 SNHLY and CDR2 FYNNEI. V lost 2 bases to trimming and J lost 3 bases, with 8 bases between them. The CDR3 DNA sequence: TGTGCCAGCAGTGAATTGGAGGGCTACGAGCAGTACTTC. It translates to CASSELEGYEQYF.

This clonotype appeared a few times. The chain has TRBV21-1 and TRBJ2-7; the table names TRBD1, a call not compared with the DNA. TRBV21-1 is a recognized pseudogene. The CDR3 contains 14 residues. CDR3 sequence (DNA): TGTGCCAGCAGCAACCGGGACAGGACCTACGAGCAGTACGTC. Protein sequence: CASSNRDRTYEQYV.

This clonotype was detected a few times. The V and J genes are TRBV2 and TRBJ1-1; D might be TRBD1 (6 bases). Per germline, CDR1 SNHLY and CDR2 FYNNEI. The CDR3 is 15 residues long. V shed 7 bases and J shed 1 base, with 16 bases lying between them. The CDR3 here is CASTRGGAPNTEAFF. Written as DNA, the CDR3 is TGTGCCAGCACTAGGGGGGGGGCGCCGAACACTGAAGCTTTCTTT.

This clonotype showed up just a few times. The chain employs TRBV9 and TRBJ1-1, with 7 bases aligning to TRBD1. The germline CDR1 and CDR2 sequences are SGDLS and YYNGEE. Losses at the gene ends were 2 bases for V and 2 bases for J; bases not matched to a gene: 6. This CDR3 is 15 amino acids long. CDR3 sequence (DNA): TGTGCCAGCAGCGTCCGGGACAGATTAAACACTGAAGCTTTCTTT. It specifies CASSVRDRLNTEAFF.

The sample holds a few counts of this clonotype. In nucleotides, the CDR3 is TGTGCCAGCAGCGTACAGGGCAGCACAGATACGCAGTATTTT. This gives the protein CASSVQGSTDTQYF. The V gene is TRBV9, the J gene TRBJ2-3; the D gene is possibly TRBD1 (5 bases). The V and J ends lost 1 base and 0 bases respectively, with 6 bases between them. The CDR3 is 14 residues long. Per the germline V gene, CDR1 is SGDLS and CDR2 is YYNGEE.

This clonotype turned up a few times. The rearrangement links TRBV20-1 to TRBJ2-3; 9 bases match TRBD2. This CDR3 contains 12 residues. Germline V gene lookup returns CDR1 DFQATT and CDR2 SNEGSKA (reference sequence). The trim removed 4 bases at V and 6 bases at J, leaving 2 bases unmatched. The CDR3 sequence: CSAKTSGDTQYF. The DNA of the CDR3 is TGCAGTGCTAAAACTAGCGGGGATACGCAGTATTTT.

CDR3 DNA: TGCGCCAGCAGGGTGAACGAAATGCCCGGGACAGCGAACACTGAAGCTTTCTTT. Its protein product is CASRVNEMPGTANTEAFF. This chain uses TRBV4-1 with TRBJ1-1; 7 nucleotides agree with TRBD1. The germline V gene has CDR1 MGHRA and CDR2 YSYEKL. With V trimmed by 6 bases and J by 1 base, 17 bases remained unmatched. The CDR3 has 18 amino acids.

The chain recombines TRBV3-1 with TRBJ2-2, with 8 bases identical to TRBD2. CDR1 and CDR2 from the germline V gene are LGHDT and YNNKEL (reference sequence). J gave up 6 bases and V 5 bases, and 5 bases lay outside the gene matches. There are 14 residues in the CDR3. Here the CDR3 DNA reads TGTGCCAGCAGCTTCGGACTAGCATCCGGGGAGCTGTTTTTT. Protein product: CASSFGLASGELFF.

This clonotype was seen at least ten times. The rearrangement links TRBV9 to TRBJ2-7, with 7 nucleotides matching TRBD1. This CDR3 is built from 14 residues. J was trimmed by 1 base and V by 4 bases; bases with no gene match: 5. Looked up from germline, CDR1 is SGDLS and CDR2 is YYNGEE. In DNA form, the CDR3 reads TGTGCCAGCAGCCTTCGGGACAGTTCCTACGAGCAGTACTTC. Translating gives CASSLRDSSYEQYF.

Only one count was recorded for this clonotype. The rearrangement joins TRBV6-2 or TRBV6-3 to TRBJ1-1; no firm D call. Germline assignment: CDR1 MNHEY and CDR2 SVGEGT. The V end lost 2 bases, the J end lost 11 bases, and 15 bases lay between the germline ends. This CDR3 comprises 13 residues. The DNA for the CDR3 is TGTGCCAGCAGTTACGGAGTTCCCGAGGTGGCTTTCTTT. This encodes CASSYGVPEVAFF.

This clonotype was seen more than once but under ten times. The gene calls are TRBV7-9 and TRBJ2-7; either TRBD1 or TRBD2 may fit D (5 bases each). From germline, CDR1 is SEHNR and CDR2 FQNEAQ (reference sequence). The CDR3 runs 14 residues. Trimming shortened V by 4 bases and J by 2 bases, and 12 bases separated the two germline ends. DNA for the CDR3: TGTGCCAGCAGCTCCAGGGACCCGACCTACGAGCAGTACTTC. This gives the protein CASSSRDPTYEQYF. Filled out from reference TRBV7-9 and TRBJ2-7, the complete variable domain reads DTGVSQNPRHKITKRGQNVTFRCDPISEHNRLYWYRQTLGQGPEFLTYFQNEAQLEKSRLLSDRFSAERPKGSFSTLEIQRTEQGDSAMYLCASSSRDPTYEQYFGPGTRLTVT.